The 22 T cell receptor beta chains presented below share a single source sample, sequenced in a study of T-cell reconstitution after alpha-beta-depleted transplantation in children. Construction of the TCRbeta library involved unique molecular identifiers. MiXCR was run by TCRdb on the PCR reads, yielding one entry per CDR3 protein. The top ten clones hold 4% of a sample with approximately 590,000 distinct CDR3 sequences, about 10% of them seen once. The sample consisted of PBMCs from the stem cell graft donor, taken from the stem cell graft. Receptor source: a human donor who donated a stem cell graft to a child with acute myeloid leukemia.

J is TRBJ2-1 and V is TRBV28; 10 positions agree with TRBD2. The germline V gene encodes CDR1 MDHEN and CDR2 SYDVKM. The CDR3 sequence is 16 residues long. After removal of 2 bases from V and 8 bases from J, the junction contained 9 bases not matched to a gene. CDR3 amino acids: CASSLVRLAGVHEQFF. Written as DNA, the CDR3 is TGTGCCAGCAGTTTAGTTCGGCTAGCGGGAGTACATGAGCAGTTCTTC.

At least ten counts were recorded for this clonotype. The chain has TRBV27 and TRBJ1-1; TRBD1 matches at 12 bases. This CDR3 is 16 amino acids long. The V gene's germline CDR1 is MNHEY and CDR2 SMNVEV (reference sequence). The V and J ends lost 2 bases and 4 bases, in that order; junction bases with no gene match: 5. As DNA, the CDR3 is TGTGCCAGCAGTTTACGGGGACAGGGGGCGCGCACTGAAGCTTTCTTT. Translating it yields CASSLRGQGARTEAFF.

The genes are TRBV20-1 and TRBJ2-1; unclear D gene. Germline V CDR1 and CDR2: DFQATT, SNEGSKA (reference sequence). CDR3 length: 14 residues. Trimming took off 6 bases at V and 0 bases at J, with 12 bases between the two ends. This CDR3 reads CSANSRSSYNEQFF. DNA for the CDR3: TGCAGTGCCAACTCCCGAAGCTCCTACAATGAGCAGTTCTTC.

The chain uses TRBV19 and TRBJ2-7, with D maybe TRBD2 (5 bases). This CDR3 is 15 amino acids long. Germline values: CDR1 LNHDA, CDR2 SQIVND (reference sequence). V dropped 3 bases and J dropped 2 bases, with 14 bases sitting between them. CDR3 DNA sequence: TGTGCCAGTAGTATTATCGGGGATTCGGCCTACGAGCAGTACTTC. As protein: CASSIIGDSAYEQYF.

The chain recombines TRBV10-3 with TRBJ2-7; a possible D gene is TRBD2 (6 bases). Trimming pared 2 bases from V and 4 bases from J, leaving 24 bases between. The CDR3 is 18 amino acids. CDR1 and CDR2 (germline): ENHRY, SYGVKD. CDR3 sequence (DNA): TGTGCCATCAGTGAGCCGCCGGGACGGGGACTTTTGTTGTACGAGCAGTACTTC. Protein: CAISEPPGRGLLLYEQYF.

V and J are TRBV30 and TRBJ2-2, with no clear D. This CDR3 has 14 residues. From germline, CDR1 is GTSNPN and CDR2 SVGIG (reference sequence). Trimming removed 4 bases from V and 3 bases from J, with 12 bases in between. CDR3 nucleotides: TGTGCCTGGACAGGCCAACCAGACACCGGGGAGCTGTTTTTT. This codes for CAWTGQPDTGELFF.

V gene TRBV6-1 combines with J gene TRBJ2-5; D possibly matches TRBD1 or TRBD2 (6 bases each). Germline V gene sequence: CDR1 MNHNS, CDR2 SASEGT. This CDR3 region has 16 residues. The V end lost 6 bases, the J end lost 5 bases, and 22 bases lay between the germline ends. CDR3 bases: TGTGCCAGCAGGCTAGGGGGAGGAAGTAAGAGCGAGACCCAGTACTTC. Translated, it gives CASRLGGGSKSETQYF.

The genes are TRBV25-1 and TRBJ1-1, with D perhaps matching TRBD1 (6 bases). The CDR3 is 14 residues long. The V end was cut by 9 bases, the J end by 6 bases, with 20 bases between. Germline values: CDR1 MGHDK, CDR2 SYGVNS. The CDR3 loop is CARDIRGPCAEAFF. CDR3 DNA sequence: TGTGCCAGGGATATCAGGGGCCCGTGCGCTGAAGCTTTCTTT.

This clonotype was observed once. This chain joins TRBV7-9 and TRBJ2-7, with D uncertain. The CDR3 has 12 amino acids. From germline, CDR1 is SEHNR and CDR2 FQNEAQ (reference sequence). Trimming took off 8 bases at V and 10 bases at J, with 18 bases between the two ends. CDR3 coding DNA: TGTGCCAGCCAGGTGGAAGACGGCGACCAGTACTTC. This codes for CASQVEDGDQYF.

A few counts support this clonotype. The V gene is TRBV30, the J gene TRBJ2-5; TRBD1 agrees at 8 bases. The V gene's germline CDR1 is GTSNPN and CDR2 SVGIG (reference sequence). The CDR3 runs to 17 residues. The ends lost 1 base at V and 1 base at J; junction bases unmatched: 11. The CDR3 DNA sequence: TGTGCCTGGAGTGGCCCAGGGGGCGCGTTGGGCCAAGAGACCCAGTACTTC. Its protein is CAWSGPGGALGQETQYF.

The chain carries TRBV18 and TRBJ1-1, with TRBD1 matching 7 bases. This CDR3 is 13 amino acids long. Looked up from germline, CDR1 is KGHSH and CDR2 is LQKENI. The J segment lost 6 bases and the V segment lost 5 bases, leaving 6 bases of the junction unmatched. In nucleotides, the CDR3 is TGTGCCAGCTCATACACAGGGGAGGCTGAAGCTTTCTTT. It yields the protein CASSYTGEAEAFF.

There are many counts of this clonotype. The chain carries TRBV29-1 and TRBJ2-7; D is possibly TRBD1 or TRBD2 (5 bases each). The CDR3 is made up of 15 amino acids. Germline V CDR1 and CDR2: SQVTM, ANQGSEA. V was cut by 1 base and J by 4 bases, with 17 bases left in between. The CDR3 sequence is CSVEVRGSLKYEQYF. The CDR3 region has the DNA TGCAGCGTTGAAGTGAGGGGTAGCCTGAAGTACGAGCAGTACTTC.

DNA for the CDR3: TGTGCCAGCAGAAGGACAGTCAGTGGCTACACCTTC. Protein sequence: CASRRTVSGYTF. The gene calls are TRBV12-3 or TRBV12-4 and TRBJ1-2; maybe TRBD1 (6 bases). V gave up 6 bases and J gave up 7 bases, with 12 bases separating them. The CDR3 runs to 12 residues.

The V call is TRBV7-9, the J call TRBJ2-1; D is perhaps TRBD1 (6 bases). This CDR3 contains 15 residues. Trimming removed 5 bases from V and 4 bases from J, with 15 bases in between. Germline loops: CDR1 SEHNR, CDR2 FQNEAQ (reference sequence). CDR3 DNA: TGTGCCAGCAGCCAGTCGGGGACACTTTACAATGAGCAGTTCTTC. It yields the protein CASSQSGTLYNEQFF.

This clonotype was recorded at least ten times. The chain joins TRBV29-1 to TRBJ2-2, with 10 bases aligning to TRBD1. Germline CDR1 SQVTM, CDR2 ANQGSEA. The CDR3 length is 16 residues. V was clipped by 6 bases and J by 6 bases; unmatched bases: 13. In nucleotides, the CDR3 is TGCAGCGTGGGGGGGACCGGGACAGGGGCTTCCGGGGAGCTGTTTTTT. Protein sequence: CSVGGTGTGASGELFF.

V gene TRBV5-1 combines with J gene TRBJ2-1, with D possibly matching TRBD2 (5 bases). The CDR3 runs 16 residues. Germline values: CDR1 SGHRS, CDR2 YFSETQ. Deletions cut 0 bases from V and 5 bases from J, with 15 bases between. The CDR3 loop reads CASSLERVAYDNEQFF. The CDR3 region has the DNA TGCGCCAGCAGCTTGGAGAGGGTCGCCTACGACAATGAGCAGTTCTTC.

V gene TRBV12-3 or TRBV12-4 combines with J gene TRBJ1-6, with D uncertain. The germline V and J ends were trimmed by 8 bases and 0 bases, with 8 bases remaining between them. The CDR3 sequence is 14 residues long. The CDR3 sequence is CASGESSYNSPLHF. The CDR3 nucleotides are TGTGCCAGCGGAGAAAGCTCCTATAATTCACCCCTCCACTTT.

This clonotype was counted a few times. The chain couples TRBV6-2 or TRBV6-3 to TRBJ2-7; D gene uncertain. This CDR3 region has 18 residues. Germline CDR1 reads MNHEY; CDR2 reads SVGEGT. The V end was cut by 4 bases, the J end by 0 bases, with 22 bases between. CDR3 coding DNA: TGTGCCAGCAGTTTCCCACTCCGGGCCGCCAACCCCTCCTACGAGCAGTACTTC. The encoded protein is CASSFPLRAANPSYEQYF.

This chain connects TRBV3-1 to TRBJ2-2; 7 bases map to TRBD2. Germline V gene sequence: CDR1 LGHDT, CDR2 YNNKEL (reference sequence). Trimming took 4 bases from V and 7 from J; bases not matched to a gene: 3. The CDR3 is 13 residues long. This CDR3 is CASSLGDYGELFF. CDR3 in DNA: TGTGCCAGCAGCCTTGGGGACTACGGGGAGCTGTTTTTT.

There are many counts of this clonotype. The V call is TRBV29-1, the J call TRBJ2-7; D possibly matches TRBD1 or TRBD2 (6 bases each). The CDR3 covers 13 residues. Trimming stripped 6 bases from V and 2 bases from J, with 14 bases between. Germline V gene data show CDR1 as SQVTM and CDR2 as ANQGSEA. In DNA form, the CDR3 reads TGCAGCGTCCGGGGGCGGGCAACCTACGAGCAGTACTTC. Its translation: CSVRGRATYEQYF.

This clonotype has at least ten counts. The chain employs TRBV29-1 and TRBJ2-3; no clear D. There are 11 residues in the CDR3. The V and J ends lost 4 bases and 4 bases respectively, with 6 bases between them. Germline V gene data show CDR1 as SQVTM and CDR2 as ANQGSEA. CDR3: CSVAPPDTQYF. The CDR3 bases are TGCAGCGTTGCCCCCCCAGATACGCAGTATTTT.

There are many counts of this clonotype. The V gene is TRBV6-2 or TRBV6-3, the J gene TRBJ1-1; no clear D gene. This CDR3 contains 11 residues. Between the trimmed V and J ends, which lost 2 bases and 11 bases, there was a span of 9 bases. CDR1 is MNHEY, CDR2 SVGEGT, per germline. CDR3 loop: CASSYQVVAFF. CDR3 DNA: TGTGCCAGCAGTTACCAGGTCGTCGCTTTCTTT.